A single sample gave rise to the 23 T cell receptor beta chains below, sequenced in a study of T cell responses to AZD1222 COVID-19 vaccine. The repertoire was sequenced with immunoSEQ multiplex PCR; TCRdb's copy has only in-frame clones and lacks some. The data contain 90,000 to 150,000 clones, about 91% of them seen just once; the ten biggest clones take up around 5%. Here the sequenced sample was peripheral blood, taken on day 0 of AZD1222 vaccination. The origin of the receptors is an adult in good health.

This chain joins TRBV10-3 and TRBJ2-7; 12 bases are shared with TRBD2. This CDR3 is built from 15 residues. Germline CDR1 is ENHRY and CDR2 is SYGVKD. J lost 3 bases, V lost 3 bases, and 3 bases had no gene match. The CDR3 bases are TGTGCCATCAGTGATGGGACTAGCGGGCACTACGAGCAGTACTTC. It translates to CAISDGTSGHYEQYF.

Comment on this clone: Distinct nucleotide sequences in the sample also encode this CDR3. The chain is built from TRBV19 and TRBJ2-7; D may be TRBD1 (6 bases). V shed 6 bases and J shed 0 bases, with 9 bases lying between them. The CDR3 has 13 residues. Germline V gene data show CDR1 as LNHDA and CDR2 as SQIVND (reference sequence). The CDR3 DNA reads as TGTGCCAGTAGGGGGACACTCTCCTACGAGCAGTACTTC. Protein: CASRGTLSYEQYF.

A remark on this clone: The junction differs from germline at one of its ends, possibly a read error. V usage is TRBV7-7 and J usage is TRBJ2-1; D might be TRBD2 (6 bases). CDR3 length equals 14 residues. Germline V gene sequence: CDR1 SSHAT, CDR2 FNYEAQ (reference sequence). The chain's CDR3 is CASSLDYGGNEQFF. CDR3 nucleotide sequence: TGTGCTAGCAGCTTAGATTATGGGGGGAATGAGCAGTTCTTC.

This clone was counted only a few times. The chain employs TRBV9 and TRBJ1-2; D is uncertain. The length of the CDR3 is 15 residues. V was pared by 4 bases and J by 4 bases, with 17 bases between. Germline values: CDR1 SGDLS, CDR2 YYNGEE. This CDR3 is CASSPSGDIVYGYTF. CDR3 DNA sequence: TGTGCCAGCAGCCCCAGCGGCGACATCGTCTATGGCTACACCTTC.

The J gene is TRBJ2-3, the V gene TRBV19; 7 nucleotides line up with TRBD1. The CDR3 has 14 residues. The V gene's germline CDR1 is LNHDA and CDR2 SQIVND (reference sequence). With V trimmed by 6 bases and J by 9 bases, 12 bases remained unmatched. The CDR3 nucleotides are TGTGCCAGTAGCCAGGGGGACGCGGTGGGAACGCAGTATTTT. The encoded protein is CASSQGDAVGTQYF.

The chain employs TRBV12-3 or TRBV12-4 and TRBJ2-5; D gene ambiguous. With 3 bases removed from V and 5 bases from J, the gap between germline ends came to 10 bases. The CDR3 contains 13 residues. The CDR3 coding sequence is TGTGCCAGCAGTTTTGTGAGGATGGAGACCCAGTACTTC. Residues: CASSFVRMETQYF.

The genes are TRBV5-1 and TRBJ2-3; 7 bases line up with TRBD2. This CDR3 is built from 16 residues. From germline, CDR1 is SGHRS and CDR2 YFSETQ. The trim removed 0 bases at V and 0 bases at J, leaving 4 bases unmatched. This CDR3 is CASSLGASGSTDTQYF. As DNA, the CDR3 is TGCGCCAGCAGCTTGGGGGCTAGCGGTAGCACAGATACGCAGTATTTT. The full variable domain, its missing parts supplied by reference TRBV5-1 and TRBJ2-3, is KAGVTQTPRYLIKTRGQQVTLSCSPISGHRSVSWYQQTPGQGLQFLFEYFSETQRNKGNFPGRFSGRQFSNSRSEMNVSTLELGDSALYLCASSLGASGSTDTQYFGPGTRLTVL.

The chain employs TRBV19 and TRBJ2-6; D unclear. Germline CDR1 LNHDA, CDR2 SQIVND (reference sequence). The CDR3 has 15 residues. The V and J ends lost 7 bases and 4 bases respectively, with 14 bases between them. The CDR3 protein is CASTPTLAGANVLTF. CDR3 DNA sequence: TGTGCCAGTACTCCGACCCTGGCAGGGGCCAACGTCCTGACTTTC.

The gene calls are TRBV18 and TRBJ2-3; 7 bases fit TRBD2. Germline loops: CDR1 KGHSH, CDR2 LQKENI. The CDR3 runs 14 residues. J lost 6 bases, V lost 6 bases, and 9 bases had no gene match. CDR3 sequence (DNA): TGTGCCAGCTCCTATAGCGGGCCCGGGGATACGCAGTATTTT. It encodes CASSYSGPGDTQYF.

As concerns this clone: In the same sample, other DNA sequences code for this CDR3. The J gene is TRBJ1-6, the V gene TRBV18; D gene unclear. The CDR3 loop spans 13 amino acids. Per germline, CDR1 KGHSH and CDR2 LQKENI. V lost 2 bases and J lost 6, with 5 bases in between. CDR3 nucleotide sequence: TGTGCCAGCTCACCAAGATCTAATTCACCCCTCCACTTT. This sequence encodes CASSPRSNSPLHF.

Details on this clone: Different DNA sequences within this sample yield the same CDR3. V usage is TRBV3-1 (or the pseudogene TRBV3-2) and J usage is TRBJ1-5, with D maybe TRBD1 (5 bases). Trimming shortened V by 3 bases and J by 2 bases, and 8 bases separated the two germline ends. The CDR3 consists of 14 residues. CDR1 and CDR2 (germline): LGHDT, YNNKEL (reference sequence). DNA for the CDR3: TGTGCCAGCAGCCAGGGACGGGGCAATCAGCCCCAGCATTTT. Translated, it gives CASSQGRGNQPQHF.

The chain carries TRBV11-2 and TRBJ2-1; possibly TRBD2 for D (5 bases). Germline V gene lookup returns CDR1 SGHAT and CDR2 FQNNGV. This CDR3 contains 17 residues. Trimming left V 4 bases short and J 4 bases short, with 20 bases between. The CDR3 sequence is CASSSSGRISGYNEQFF. CDR3 coding DNA: TGTGCCAGCAGCTCCTCAGGTCGAATCAGCGGATACAATGAGCAGTTCTTC.

The chain combines TRBV10-3 with TRBJ2-1, with TRBD2 matching 8 bases. Germline-derived CDR1 and CDR2 are ENHRY and SYGVKD. V was clipped by 2 bases and J by 7 bases; unmatched bases: 10. The CDR3 runs to 16 residues. In nucleotides, the CDR3 is TGTGCCATCAGTGAGCAGAGCCCCGGGGGGGGTAATGAGCAGTTCTTC. Its translation is CAISEQSPGGGNEQFF.

This clone has just one count. The V call is TRBV2, the J call TRBJ2-1; tentatively, D is TRBD2 (6 bases). The V end lost 8 bases, the J end lost 8 bases, and 16 bases lay between the germline ends. CDR3 length: 13 residues. The V gene's germline CDR1 is SNHLY and CDR2 FYNNEI. Written as DNA, the CDR3 is TGTGCCAGCCTCCCCGGGGGTAGCGATGAGCAGTTCTTC. It is translated as CASLPGGSDEQFF.

The rearrangement joins TRBV12-3 or TRBV12-4 to TRBJ2-7, with D maybe TRBD1 (6 bases). The length of the CDR3 is 13 residues. V was cut by 6 bases and J by 2 bases, with 11 bases left in between. DNA for the CDR3: TGTGCCAGCAGACCTCCAGGGGCCTACGAGCAGTACTTC. This sequence encodes CASRPPGAYEQYF.

This chain connects TRBV5-6 to TRBJ1-6, with no clear D. The CDR3 is made up of 13 amino acids. CDR1 and CDR2 from the germline V gene are SGHDT and YYEEEE. The V gene lost 4 bases and the J gene lost 7 bases, with 9 bases spanning the gap. The CDR3 region has the DNA TGTGCCAGCAGCCTCGGGAGCAATTCACCCCTCCACTTT. It is translated as CASSLGSNSPLHF.

The genes are TRBV2 and TRBJ2-7; 8 bases are shared with TRBD2. The CDR3 sequence is 14 residues long. Trimming cost V 8 bases and J 1 base; bases outside gene matches: 7. The germline CDR1 and CDR2 sequences are SNHLY and FYNNEI. CDR3 DNA: TGTGCCAGCGGGCTAGCGGGTCCGTCCTACGAGCAGTACTTC. Its translation: CASGLAGPSYEQYF. Filled out from reference TRBV2 and TRBJ2-7, the complete variable domain reads EPEVTQTPSHQVTQMGQEVILRCVPISNHLYFYWYRQILGQKVEFLVSFYNNEISEKSEIFDDQFSVERPDGSNFTLKIRSTKLEDSAMYFCASGLAGPSYEQYFGPGTRLTVT.

The V gene is TRBV9, the J gene TRBJ2-2; D assignment may be TRBD1 or TRBD2 (5 bases each). Looked up from germline, CDR1 is SGDLS and CDR2 is YYNGEE. The CDR3 spans 16 residues. V was trimmed by 3 bases and J by 0 bases, leaving 12 bases between them. The CDR3 sequence: CASSDRGRTNTGELFF. The CDR3 DNA reads TGTGCCAGCAGCGACCGGGGCAGGACGAACACCGGGGAGCTGTTTTTT.

V gene TRBV15 combines with J gene TRBJ1-3; D is unclear. Per germline, CDR1 LNHNV and CDR2 YYDKDF (reference sequence). V lost 1 base, J lost 11 bases, and 12 bases lay in between. The CDR3 consists of 13 residues. The CDR3 loop reads CATSRGVDNSIYF. In DNA form, the CDR3 reads TGTGCCACCAGCAGAGGGGTCGACAACTCCATATATTTT.

As concerns this clone: The junction departs from the called germline gene at one end, perhaps through a read error. This chain joins TRBV19 and TRBJ2-2; 8 bases align to TRBD1. The CDR3 runs 14 residues. The germline V gene has CDR1 LNHDA and CDR2 SQIVND (reference sequence). The CDR3 reads CASSIDRGEGELFF. The CDR3 DNA sequence: TGTGCCAGTAGCATAGACAGGGGTGAAGGGGAGCTGTTTTTT. Full variable domain (outside the CDR3, taken from reference TRBV19 and TRBJ2-2): DGGITQSPKYLFRKEGQNVTLSCEQNLNHDAMYWYRQDPGQGLRLIYYSQIVNDFQKGDIAEGYSVSREKKESFPLTVTSAQKNPTAFYLCASSIDRGEGELFFGEGSRLTVL.

The chain uses TRBV12-3 or TRBV12-4 and TRBJ2-3, with TRBD1 matching over 7 bases. Trimming removed 4 bases from V and 5 bases from J; junction bases left unmatched: 0. This CDR3 is built from 12 residues. The CDR3 sequence: CASSYRGDTQYF. As DNA, the CDR3 is TGTGCCAGCAGTTACAGGGGAGATACGCAGTATTTT.

This clone was recorded a few times. This chain connects TRBV5-4 to TRBJ1-1; maybe TRBD1 (6 bases). This CDR3 is built from 14 residues. Trimming pared 0 bases from V and 0 bases from J, leaving 6 bases between. Germline V CDR1 and CDR2: SGHNT, YYREEE (reference sequence). CDR3 DNA sequence: TGTGCCAGCAGCTTGGGGACAGTGAACACTGAAGCTTTCTTT. This encodes CASSLGTVNTEAFF. Looking up the rest from reference TRBV5-4 and TRBJ1-1 gives the full variable domain: ETGVTQSPTHLIKTRGQQVTLRCSSQSGHNTVSWYQQALGQGPQFIFQYYREEENGRGNFPPRFSGLQFPNYSSELNVNALELDDSALYLCASSLGTVNTEAFFGQGTRLTVV.

The rearrangement links TRBV12-3 or TRBV12-4 to TRBJ1-1; no clear D. Trimming removed 5 bases from V and 0 bases from J, with 4 bases in between. The CDR3 totals 12 residues. CDR3 DNA: TGTGCCAGCAGTCGGATGAACACTGAAGCTTTCTTT. Residues: CASSRMNTEAFF.